This TCR beta chain was observed in a study of human T cells and chemical hapten exposure. CDR1 and CDR2 (germline): SEHNR, FQNEAQ (reference sequence). V trimming: 3 bases; J trimming: 5 bases; junction bases outside the gene matches: 7. There are 14 residues in the CDR3. For the library, individual cDNA molecules each received unique molecular identifiers. Using its own MiXCR run on the RACE reads, TCRdb lists one record per CDR3 protein. The sample shows 57,000 or so distinct CDR3 sequences, roughly 12% of them seen only once. Time point of the sample: pre-sensitization, week 0. As for treatment: therapeutic diphenylcyclopropenone sensitization with weekly scalp DPC.

The sequencing used whole blood, collected in connection with sensitization to the hapten diphenylcyclopropenone (DPC). The receptor's source is a middle-aged woman with alopecia areata. Some clones in this sample may be carry-over from other donors' samples. The chain has TRBV7-9 and TRBJ2-7, with TRBD2 matching over 7 bases. The CDR3 spells CASSFGGSGDEQYF. The CDR3 region has the DNA TGTGCCAGCAGCTTCGGCGGGAGCGGGGACGAGCAGTACTTC.